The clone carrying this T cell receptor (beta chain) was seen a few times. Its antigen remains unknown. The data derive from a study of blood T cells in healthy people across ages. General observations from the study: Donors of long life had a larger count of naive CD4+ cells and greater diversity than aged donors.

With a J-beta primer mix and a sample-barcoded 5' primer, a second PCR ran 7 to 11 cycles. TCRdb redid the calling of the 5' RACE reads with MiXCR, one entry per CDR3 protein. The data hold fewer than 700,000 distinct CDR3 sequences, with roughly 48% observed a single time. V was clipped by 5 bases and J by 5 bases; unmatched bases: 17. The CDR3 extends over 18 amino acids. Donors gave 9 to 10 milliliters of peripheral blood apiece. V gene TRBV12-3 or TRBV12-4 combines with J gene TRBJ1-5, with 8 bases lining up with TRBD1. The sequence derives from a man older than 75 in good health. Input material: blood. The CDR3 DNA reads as TGTGCCAGCAGTCCGCGTATCCTCCGCGGGACAGGAGATCAGCCCCAGCATTTT. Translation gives CASSPRILRGTGDQPQHF.